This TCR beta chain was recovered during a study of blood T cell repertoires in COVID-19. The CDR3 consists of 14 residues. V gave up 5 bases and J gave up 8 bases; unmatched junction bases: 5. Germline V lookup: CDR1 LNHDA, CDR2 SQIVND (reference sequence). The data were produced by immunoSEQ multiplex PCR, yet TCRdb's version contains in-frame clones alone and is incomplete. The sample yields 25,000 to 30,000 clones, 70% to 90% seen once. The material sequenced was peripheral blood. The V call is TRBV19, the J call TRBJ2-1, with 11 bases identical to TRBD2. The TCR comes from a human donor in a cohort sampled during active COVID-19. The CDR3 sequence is CASSQLAGVHEQFF. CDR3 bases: TGTGCCAGTAGTCAACTAGCGGGAGTCCATGAGCAGTTCTTC.